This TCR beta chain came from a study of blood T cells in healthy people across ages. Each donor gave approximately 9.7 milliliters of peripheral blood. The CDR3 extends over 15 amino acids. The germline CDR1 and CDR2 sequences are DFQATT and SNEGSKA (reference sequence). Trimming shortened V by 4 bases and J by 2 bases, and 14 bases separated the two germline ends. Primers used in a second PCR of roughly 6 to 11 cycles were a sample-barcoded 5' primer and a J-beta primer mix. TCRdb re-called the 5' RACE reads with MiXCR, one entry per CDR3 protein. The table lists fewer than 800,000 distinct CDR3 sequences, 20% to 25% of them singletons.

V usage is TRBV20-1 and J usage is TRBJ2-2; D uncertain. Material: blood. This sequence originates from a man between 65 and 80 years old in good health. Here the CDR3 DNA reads TGCAGTGCTACCCCTAAGGCGGCAAACACCGGGGAGCTGTTTTTT. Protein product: CSATPKAANTGELFF.